This TCR beta chain stems from a study of CD8 T cells in ankylosing spondylitis. TCRdb ran MiXCR on the 5' RACE reads and lists one entry per CDR3 protein. The table lists 700,000 to 1,000,000 distinct CDR3 sequences, around 11% of them singletons, with about 0.5% in the top ten. V lost 1 base to trimming and J lost 1 base, with 19 bases between them. This CDR3 has 17 amino acids. Germline CDR1 is DFQATT and CDR2 is SNEGSKA (reference sequence). The study, taken as a whole, reports: Within ankylosing spondylitis blood, a TCR beta motif made up of several highly homologous variants appeared to be characteristic. Disease-linked clones reportedly showed significant enrichment in matched ankylosing spondylitis synovial fluid.

To note about this clonotype: The antigen remains undetermined.

Sample: blood, either unsorted or a sorted T cell fraction (not recorded which). This sequence originates from a male donor with ankylosing spondylitis. This chain connects TRBV20-1 to TRBJ2-5, with a weak D call TRBD2 (6 bases). This CDR3 reads CSARGIGRGLLQETQYF. DNA of the CDR3: TGCAGTGCTAGAGGGATCGGGCGGGGATTACTCCAAGAGACCCAGTACTTC.